What follows describes a single T cell receptor (beta chain). The data belong to a study of blood T cell repertoires in COVID-19. In the study overall: The United States, Italy and Spain provided the acute and convalescent COVID-19 samples. Sources were T cells, B-cell-depleted T cells, or PBMCs; the material itself was cDNA or gDNA.

In the original processing: Reference gene primer amplification gave estimated nucleated cell counts. Generated by immunoSEQ multiplex PCR, the TCRdb table keeps only in-frame clones and is missing some. That table furnishes V, J and clone size, whereas the DNA furnished D and trimming. The sample carries 120,000 or so clones, about 74% recorded once. Trimming removed 11 bases at V and 3 bases at J, with 15 bases between. There are 13 residues in the CDR3. CDR1 is SNHLY and CDR2 is FYNNEI in the germline V gene. The sequencing input was peripheral blood. The TCR originated in a human donor in a cohort sampled during active COVID-19. J is TRBJ2-3 and V is TRBV2, with D possibly TRBD1 on 5 matching bases. This CDR3 is CAVDGQGTDTQYF. The CDR3 DNA follows: TGTGCCGTGGACGGGCAGGGAACAGATACGCAGTATTTT.